This is a list of T cell receptor beta chains from one sample in a study of cytomegalovirus exposure and HLA in healthy donors. TCRdb's table, derived via immunoSEQ multiplex PCR, lists solely in-frame clones and lacks some. The sample holds roughly 120,000 clones, more than 80% seen once. The specimen was PBMCs. Source of these receptors: a young man in good health and CMV-seronegative. The CDR3 runs from the conserved cysteine through the conserved F or W. A D gene is named only where the DNA matches it firmly. Expanded clones get a size class; other rows say once, few or many, or leave the size out.

d_call	clone_size	v_call	cdr3_aa
TRBD2	NA	TRBV19	CASQLAGGIISTDTQYF
TRBD1	once	TRBV5-8	CASSLGDRGDNEQFF
TRBD2	NA	TRBV15	CATSRSVAGYNEQFF
NA	NA	TRBV7-9	CASSLLDFRNEKLFF
TRBD2	NA	TRBV9	CASSGPSGARDNEQFF
NA	NA	TRBV18	CASSPNPTASGNYGYTF
TRBD2	NA	TRBV28	CASSPAGLAGTEQFF
TRBD1	medium-sized	TRBV6-1	CASSEGTGDGNQPQHF
NA	few	TRBV19	CASSPSADFYEQYF
TRBD2	NA	TRBV5-1	CASSPLAADTQYF
NA	NA	TRBV19	CASSMNTGELFF
TRBD2	once	TRBV9	CASSGSGSMDEQYF
NA	NA	TRBV11-2	CASSSTGTTQPQHF
TRBD2	few	TRBV4-1	CASSQTSGRNEQFF
TRBD2	NA	TRBV28	CASSPWASGQETQYF